The T cell receptor (beta chain) described here comes from a study of cytomegalovirus exposure and HLA in healthy donors. PCR was performed using 60 Vbeta and 13 Jbeta primers. Generated by immunoSEQ multiplex PCR, the TCRdb table keeps only in-frame clones and is missing some. This repertoire shows 150,000 or so clones, roughly 80% found once; its top ten account for 2.5% to 4%. The sequenced sample was PBMCs. This TCR was sampled from a middle-aged man in good health and CMV-seronegative.

In DNA, the CDR3 is TGTGCCAGAAGCTTGTTTCAGGACAGACCTAACTATGGCTACACCTTC. This codes for CARSLFQDRPNYGYTF. The chain links TRBV5-3 to TRBJ1-2, with D perhaps TRBD1 (6 bases). TRBV5-3 is designated an ORF whose function remains uncertain. V was trimmed by 1 base and J by 0 bases, leaving 13 bases between them. The CDR3 contains 16 residues.